Each of the 28 T cell receptor beta chains below was sequenced from the same sample in a study of blood T cell repertoires in COVID-19. Data came from immunoSEQ multiplex PCR; TCRdb stores just in-frame clones and leaves some out. The table shows about 380,000 clones, with 88% occurring only once. Sequenced: PBMCs or T cells enriched from blood (not recorded which). The receptors shown here come from a woman aged 18 to 35 who had recovered from COVID-19.

The chain couples TRBV13 to TRBJ2-2, with a weak D call TRBD2 (5 bases). This CDR3 has 14 amino acids. CDR1 and CDR2 from the germline V gene are PRHDT and FYEKMQ (reference sequence). The V and J ends lost 2 bases and 8 bases respectively, with 12 bases between them. The CDR3 region has the DNA TGTGCCAGCAGCTTATCAAAATGGGAGGGGGAGCTGTTTTTT. Translated, it gives CASSLSKWEGELFF.

The chain uses TRBV6-5 and TRBJ1-1; 10 positions agree with TRBD1. CDR1 is MNHEY and CDR2 is SVGAGI in the germline V gene. With V trimmed by 10 bases and J by 6 bases, 14 bases remained unmatched. This CDR3 has 15 residues. The CDR3 nucleotides read TGTGCCACCACAGACGGGACAGGGGTCCTCGCTGAAGCTTTCTTT. This gives the protein CATTDGTGVLAEAFF.

The rearrangement uses TRBV5-1 and TRBJ1-1, with 8 bases lining up with TRBD1. The CDR3 is made up of 16 amino acids. The germline CDR1 and CDR2 sequences are SGHRS and YFSETQ. J gave up 2 bases and V 6 bases, and 12 bases lay outside the gene matches. CDR3 nucleotides: TGCGCCAGCAACTTTCTTGAGACAGGGGCAAACACTGAAGCTTTCTTT. Protein: CASNFLETGANTEAFF.

The gene calls are TRBV9 and TRBJ1-2; possible D gene TRBD1, 5 bases. In germline, CDR1 is SGDLS, CDR2 YYNGEE. The length of the CDR3 is 14 residues. V was shortened by 5 bases and J by 1 base, with 12 bases between the two germline ends. The CDR3 is CASSRREGNYGYTF. In nucleotides, the CDR3 is TGTGCCAGCAGTCGCAGGGAGGGTAACTATGGCTACACCTTC.

V is TRBV6-5 and J is TRBJ1-2; no firm D call. In germline, CDR1 is MNHEY, CDR2 SVGAGI. V was pared by 0 bases and J by 6 bases, with 11 bases between. The CDR3 loop spans 14 amino acids. CDR3 protein: CASSYSMPTNGYTF. CDR3 DNA: TGTGCCAGCAGTTACTCGATGCCCACAAATGGCTACACCTTC.

The chain employs TRBV18 and TRBJ2-7, with D hard to call. V lost 2 bases and J 0 bases, leaving 8 bases between the germline ends. Germline CDR1 and CDR2: KGHSH and LQKENI. The length of the CDR3 is 14 residues. CDR3 DNA sequence: TGTGCCAGCTCACCAAACACAGACTCCTACGAGCAGTACTTC. It translates to CASSPNTDSYEQYF.

The V call is TRBV6-5, the J call TRBJ1-5, with a possible D match to TRBD1 (5 bases). V was cut by 0 bases and J by 0 bases, with 9 bases left in between. The germline CDR1 and CDR2 sequences are MNHEY and SVGAGI. This CDR3 spans 16 amino acids. The CDR3 protein is CASSYSGQPSNQPQHF. The CDR3 DNA reads TGTGCCAGCAGTTACTCCGGACAACCTAGCAATCAGCCCCAGCATTTT.

The chain has TRBV9 and TRBJ2-1; TRBD2 aligns across 13 bases. CDR3 length: 16 residues. Trimming removed 2 bases from V and 7 bases from J; junction bases left unmatched: 6. The germline V gene has CDR1 SGDLS and CDR2 YYNGEE. The CDR3 DNA sequence: TGTGCCAGCAGCGTCCTCCGGACTAGCGGGGGAAATGAGCAGTTCTTC. This translates into CASSVLRTSGGNEQFF.

The genes are TRBV14 and TRBJ2-1; 13 bases are a match to TRBD2. Per germline, CDR1 SGHDN and CDR2 FVKESK. This CDR3 contains 16 residues. V trimming: 1 base; J trimming: 12 bases; junction bases outside the gene matches: 9. The CDR3, as DNA: TGTGCCAGCAGCCAAGTCCTTGCAACTAGCGGGGGGGTGCAGTTCTTC. Its translation is CASSQVLATSGGVQFF.

The chain is built from TRBV19 and TRBJ2-5, with TRBD1 as a possible D gene (6 bases). The V and J ends lost 4 bases and 7 bases respectively, with 16 bases between them. CDR1 is LNHDA and CDR2 is SQIVND in the germline V gene (reference sequence). The CDR3 consists of 14 residues. The CDR3 region is CASSTGTPVLTQYF. The DNA of the CDR3 is TGTGCCAGTAGTACCGGGACACCCGTTCTGACCCAGTACTTC.

The CDR3 spells CASSSKTGIIDEQYF. CDR3 bases: TGTGCCAGCAGTTCAAAGACAGGGATAATTGACGAGCAGTACTTC. The chain carries TRBV7-9 and TRBJ2-7, with 7 positions matching TRBD1. V trimming: 6 bases; J trimming: 5 bases; junction bases outside the gene matches: 13. Germline V gene data show CDR1 as SEHNR and CDR2 as FQNEAQ (reference sequence). This CDR3 is 15 amino acids long.

The CDR3 region is CASSLEVWDRANIQYF. In DNA form, the CDR3 reads TGTGCCAGCAGCTTAGAAGTGTGGGACAGGGCGAACATTCAGTACTTC. The chain has TRBV7-8 and TRBJ2-4; 9 nucleotides agree with TRBD1. Losses at the gene ends were 1 base for V and 7 bases for J; bases not matched to a gene: 8. The CDR3 has 16 residues. CDR1 is SGHVS, CDR2 FQNEAQ, per germline.

The CDR3 spells CASSLGTGGYGGELFF. The CDR3 region has the DNA TGTGCCAGCAGCCTCGGGACAGGGGGCTATGGCGGGGAGCTGTTTTTT. This chain uses TRBV7-3 with TRBJ2-2, with 12 positions matching TRBD1. The CDR3 runs to 16 residues. Germline CDR1 is SGHTA and CDR2 is FQGTGA. Trimming at V came to 5 bases and at J to 7 bases, leaving 8 bases not matched to a gene.

The chain couples TRBV7-8 to TRBJ2-5; 14 positions match TRBD2. This CDR3 has 18 residues. V lost 5 bases and J lost 2; bases outside the gene matches: 10. CDR1 is SGHVS and CDR2 is FQNEAQ in the germline V gene. This CDR3 is CASSPRTSGGILQETQYF. The CDR3 DNA follows: TGTGCCAGCAGCCCTCGGACTAGCGGGGGGATCCTTCAAGAGACCCAGTACTTC.

The genes are TRBV4-1 and TRBJ1-2, with D possibly being TRBD1 (6 bases). V gave up 4 bases and J gave up 5 bases, with 11 bases separating them. The germline V gene encodes CDR1 MGHRA and CDR2 YSYEKL. The CDR3 is 13 residues long. CDR3 coding DNA: TGCGCCAGCAGCCCTGACAGGACTTATGGCTACACCTTC. Translating it yields CASSPDRTYGYTF.

The chain employs TRBV6-2 or TRBV6-3 and TRBJ2-5, with D perhaps matching TRBD1 or TRBD2 (5 bases each). CDR3 length: 13 amino acids. In germline, CDR1 is MNHEY, CDR2 SVGEGT. V was clipped by 6 bases and J by 5 bases, with 13 bases between them. CDR3 residues: CASSRGQIETQYF. CDR3 nucleotide sequence: TGTGCCAGCAGCCGGGGCCAGATCGAGACCCAGTACTTC.

This clone has only a few counts. The V and J genes are TRBV5-8 and TRBJ2-3, with D uncertain. The CDR3 spans 13 residues. In germline, CDR1 is SGHTS, CDR2 YDEGEE. The V and J ends lost 2 bases and 1 base respectively, with 5 bases between them. As DNA, the CDR3 is TGTGCCAGCAGCTTAGAGGGCACAGATACGCAGTATTTT. Its translation: CASSLEGTDTQYF.

CDR3 loop: CASSQPRTGVTEAFF. DNA for the CDR3: TGTGCCAGCAGCCAGCCCCGGACAGGGGTCACTGAAGCTTTCTTT. The chain recombines TRBV3-1 (or the pseudogene TRBV3-2) with TRBJ1-1; 9 bases fit TRBD1. V shed 3 bases, J shed 4 bases, and the junction held 6 bases outside the gene matches. Germline V CDR1 and CDR2: LGHDT, YNNKEL (reference sequence). The CDR3 contains 15 residues.

The rearrangement uses TRBV6-5 and TRBJ2-7, with 9 bases matching TRBD2. Germline V CDR1 and CDR2: MNHEY, SVGAGI. The V and J ends lost 6 bases and 0 bases, in that order; junction bases with no gene match: 3. This CDR3 region has 14 residues. CDR3 in amino acids: CASRGLAGSYEQYF. CDR3 bases: TGTGCCAGCAGGGGACTAGCAGGCTCCTACGAGCAGTACTTC.

This chain joins TRBV2 and TRBJ1-2; D gene unclear. This CDR3 is built from 13 residues. Trimming left V 2 bases short and J 2 bases short, with 6 bases between. The germline CDR1 and CDR2 sequences are SNHLY and FYNNEI. The CDR3 DNA sequence: TGTGCCAGCAGTGAACATTTGAACTATGGCTACACCTTC. It specifies CASSEHLNYGYTF.

This clone has a single count. The chain couples TRBV18 to TRBJ1-1; 8 bases match TRBD1. The CDR3 contains 16 residues. Germline loops: CDR1 KGHSH, CDR2 LQKENI. The junction had 3 bases not matched to a gene; V was cut back by 0 bases and J by 0 bases. CDR3 protein: CASSPPRQGMNTEAFF. In DNA, the CDR3 is TGTGCCAGCTCACCACCAAGACAGGGGATGAACACTGAAGCTTTCTTT. Filled out from reference TRBV18 and TRBJ1-1, the complete variable domain reads NAGVMQNPRHLVRRRGQEARLRCSPMKGHSHVYWYRQLPEEGLKFMVYLQKENIIDESGMPKERFSAEFPKEGPSILRIQQVVRGDSAAYFCASSPPRQGMNTEAFFGQGTRLTVV.

The rearrangement joins TRBV6-5 to TRBJ2-2, with D unclear. Deletions cut 2 bases from V and 4 bases from J, with 11 bases between. Germline-derived CDR1 and CDR2 are MNHEY and SVGAGI. The CDR3 runs 15 residues. DNA for the CDR3: TGTGCCAGCAGTTACCCAGATGATCCCACCGGGGAGCTGTTTTTT. Amino acids: CASSYPDDPTGELFF.

Here the CDR3 reads CASSQVRGTYEQYF. The CDR3 DNA follows: TGCGCCAGCAGCCAAGTTCGGGGAACCTACGAGCAGTACTTC. The gene calls are TRBV4-1 and TRBJ2-7; a possible D gene is TRBD2 (5 bases). The length of the CDR3 is 14 residues. CDR1 and CDR2 from the germline V gene are MGHRA and YSYEKL. V was shortened by 1 base and J by 2 bases, with 9 bases between the two germline ends.

J is TRBJ1-1 and V is TRBV20-1; D call uncertain. CDR3 length: 13 residues. The V end lost 3 bases, the J end lost 1 base, and 9 bases lay between the germline ends. CDR1 DFQATT and CDR2 SNEGSKA come from the germline V gene (reference sequence). CDR3 sequence reads: CSASFGQNTEAFF. DNA for the CDR3: TGCAGTGCTAGTTTTGGGCAGAACACTGAAGCTTTCTTT.

The chain employs TRBV27 and TRBJ1-4; 7 nucleotides match TRBD1. Germline values: CDR1 MNHEY, CDR2 SMNVEV (reference sequence). The CDR3 spans 14 residues. V was clipped by 5 bases and J by 2 bases; unmatched bases: 2. CDR3 sequence: CASSTGVTNEKLFF. In DNA, the CDR3 is TGTGCCAGCAGTACAGGGGTGACTAATGAAAAACTGTTTTTT.

This clone has a single count. The chain joins TRBV6-5 to TRBJ1-2, with TRBD1 as a possible D gene (6 bases). Deletions cut 7 bases from V and 5 bases from J, with 8 bases between. Germline V gene sequence: CDR1 MNHEY, CDR2 SVGAGI. The CDR3 has 11 residues. The DNA of the CDR3 is TGTGCCAGCACTGGGACATATGGCTACACCTTC. Its translation is CASTGTYGYTF.

This chain uses TRBV10-3 with TRBJ1-2; tentative D call: TRBD1 (5 bases). Trimming shortened V by 2 bases and J by 4 bases, and 17 bases separated the two germline ends. CDR1 ENHRY and CDR2 SYGVKD come from the germline V gene. This CDR3 has 16 residues. CDR3 residues: CAISETGPGGSYGYTF. DNA of the CDR3: TGTGCCATCAGTGAGACCGGCCCGGGGGGGAGCTATGGCTACACCTTC.

The chain is built from TRBV7-3 and TRBJ2-3; TRBD2 agrees at 9 bases. Trimming cost V 1 base and J 4 bases; bases outside gene matches: 6. Germline V CDR1 and CDR2: SGHTA, FQGTGA. This CDR3 has 16 residues. The CDR3 is CASSLNAGGRPDTQYF. The CDR3, as DNA: TGTGCCAGCAGCTTAAATGCGGGGGGGCGCCCAGATACGCAGTATTTT. Full variable domain (outside the CDR3, taken from reference TRBV7-3 and TRBJ2-3): GAGVSQTPSNKVTEKGKYVELRCDPISGHTALYWYRQSLGQGPEFLIYFQGTGAADDSGLPNDRFFAVRPEGSVSTLKIQRTERGDSAVYLCASSLNAGGRPDTQYFGPGTRLTVL.